The 6 T cell receptor beta chains given below trace back to one sample, sequenced in a study of blood T cells in healthy people across ages. Then a second PCR, running roughly 7 to 11 cycles, was carried out with a sample-barcoded 5' primer and a J-beta primer mix. TCRdb reanalysed the 5' RACE reads using MiXCR and keeps one entry per CDR3 protein. The table shows fewer than 750,000 distinct CDR3 sequences, with about 51% occurring only once. The sequencing sample was made of blood. Receptor source: a woman of 80 years or more in good health.

This clonotype was counted ten times or more. The V call is TRBV6-5, the J call TRBJ1-2; possible D gene TRBD1, 5 bases. V lost 10 bases to trimming and J lost 1 base, with 13 bases between them. CDR1 is MNHEY and CDR2 is SVGAGI in the germline V gene. The CDR3 is 13 residues long. In nucleotides, the CDR3 is TGTGCCACGGGGCCAAACCGTAACTATGGCTACACCTTC. Residues: CATGPNRNYGYTF.

The chain couples TRBV7-9 to TRBJ2-1; a possible D gene is TRBD2 (5 bases). V dropped 2 bases and J dropped 7 bases, with 12 bases sitting between them. Germline assignment: CDR1 SEHNR and CDR2 FQNEAQ (reference sequence). The CDR3 totals 14 residues. The CDR3 sequence: CASSLRAPGNEQFF. CDR3 nucleotides: TGTGCCAGCAGCTTAAGGGCCCCGGGAAATGAGCAGTTCTTC.

The J gene is TRBJ2-3, the V gene TRBV12-3 or TRBV12-4; 12 bases fit TRBD2. CDR3 size: 21 residues. V was pared by 1 base and J by 1 base, with 15 bases of the junction left unmatched. CDR3 DNA sequence: TGTGCCAGCAGTTTAGGAGGGGGACCAGGACTAGCGGGGTCACGCACAGATACGCAGTATTTT. Residues: CASSLGGGPGLAGSRTDTQYF.

As to this clonotype: This may stem from a read error, because a much larger clone lies one nucleotide away. J is TRBJ2-7 and V is TRBV7-3; 8 nucleotides align to TRBD2. Germline CDR1 reads SGHTA; CDR2 reads FQGTGA. The CDR3 totals 15 residues. CDR3 nucleotides: TGTGCCAGCATCTTACAAGCGGGAGTCTCCTACAAGCAGTACTTC. This sequence encodes CASILQAGVSYKQYF.

The chain joins TRBV20-1 to TRBJ1-1; 7 bases map to TRBD1. The CDR3 consists of 12 residues. The ends lost 6 bases at V and 3 bases at J; junction bases unmatched: 4. The germline CDR1 and CDR2 sequences are DFQATT and SNEGSKA (reference sequence). CDR3 residues: CSAATGDTEAFF. Here the CDR3 DNA reads TGCAGTGCAGCTACAGGGGACACTGAAGCTTTCTTT.

The chain couples TRBV13 to TRBJ1-1; D is uncertain. The CDR3 has 15 residues. Germline assignment: CDR1 PRHDT and CDR2 FYEKMQ (reference sequence). Trimming pared 0 bases from V and 0 bases from J, leaving 8 bases between. The CDR3: CASSLGSVMNTEAFF. The DNA for the CDR3 is TGTGCCAGCAGCTTAGGCAGCGTCATGAACACTGAAGCTTTCTTT.